The clone carrying this T cell receptor (beta chain) was recorded at least ten times. CDR1 and CDR2 (germline): LNHNV, YYDKDF (reference sequence). The V gene lost 0 bases and the J gene lost 5 bases, with 14 bases spanning the gap. This CDR3 has 15 amino acids. The sample comes from a study of T-cell reconstitution after alpha-beta-depleted transplantation in children. The authors prepared the TCRbeta library with unique molecular identifiers. From the PCR reads, TCRdb called clonotypes with MiXCR, one entry per CDR3 protein. The sample holds some 490,000 distinct CDR3 sequences, approximately 13% seen once.

The TCR was taken from a human donor who donated a stem cell graft to a child with combined immunodeficiency. This specimen was PBMCs from the stem cell graft donor, taken from the stem cell graft. The gene calls are TRBV15 and TRBJ2-7; a weak D match, TRBD1 (6 bases). Here the CDR3 DNA reads TGTGCCACCAGCAGAGATCTAGCAGGGGTAAACGAGCAGTACTTC. Translation gives CATSRDLAGVNEQYF.